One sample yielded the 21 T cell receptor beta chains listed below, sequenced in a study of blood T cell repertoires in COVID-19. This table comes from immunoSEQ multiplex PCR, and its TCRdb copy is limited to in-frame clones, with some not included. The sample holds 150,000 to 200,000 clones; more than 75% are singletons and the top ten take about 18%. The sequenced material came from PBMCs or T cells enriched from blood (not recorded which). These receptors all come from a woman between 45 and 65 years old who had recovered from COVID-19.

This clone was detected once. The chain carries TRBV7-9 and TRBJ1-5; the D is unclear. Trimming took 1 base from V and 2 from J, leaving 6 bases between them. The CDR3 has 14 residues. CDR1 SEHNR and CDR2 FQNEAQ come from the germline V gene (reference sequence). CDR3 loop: CASSLGVGNQPQHF. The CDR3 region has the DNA TGTGCCAGCAGCTTAGGTGTCGGCAATCAGCCCCAGCATTTT.

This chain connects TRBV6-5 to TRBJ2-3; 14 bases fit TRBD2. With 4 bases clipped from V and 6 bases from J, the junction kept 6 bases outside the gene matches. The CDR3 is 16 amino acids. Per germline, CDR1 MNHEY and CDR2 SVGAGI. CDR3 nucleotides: TGTGCCAGCAGTTCGCCGACTAGCGGGAGGGGGGATACGCAGTATTTT. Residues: CASSSPTSGRGDTQYF.

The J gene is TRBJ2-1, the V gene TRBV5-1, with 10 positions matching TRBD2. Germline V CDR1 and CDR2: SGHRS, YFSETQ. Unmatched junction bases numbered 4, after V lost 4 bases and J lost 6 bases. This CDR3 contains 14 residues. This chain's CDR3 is CASSTGTSANEQFF. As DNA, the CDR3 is TGCGCCAGCAGCACTGGGACTAGCGCCAATGAGCAGTTCTTC.

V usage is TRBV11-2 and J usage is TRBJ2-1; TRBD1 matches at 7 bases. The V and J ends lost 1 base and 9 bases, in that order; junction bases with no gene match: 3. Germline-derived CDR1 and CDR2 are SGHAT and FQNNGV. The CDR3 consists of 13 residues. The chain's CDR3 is CASSLAYRGEQFF. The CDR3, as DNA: TGTGCCAGCAGCTTAGCCTACAGGGGTGAGCAGTTCTTC.

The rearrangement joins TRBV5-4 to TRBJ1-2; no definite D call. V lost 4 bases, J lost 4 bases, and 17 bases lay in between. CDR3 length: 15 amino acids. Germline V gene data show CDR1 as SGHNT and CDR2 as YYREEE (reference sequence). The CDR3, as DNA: TGTGCCAGCAGCCCGGGAGGACGGAGAAGCTATGGCTACACCTTC. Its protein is CASSPGGRRSYGYTF.

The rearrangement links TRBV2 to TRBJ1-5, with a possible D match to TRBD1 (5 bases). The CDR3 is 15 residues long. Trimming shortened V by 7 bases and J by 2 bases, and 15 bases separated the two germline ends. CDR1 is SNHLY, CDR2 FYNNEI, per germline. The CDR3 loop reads CASTRVDGGNQPQHF. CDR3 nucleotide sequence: TGTGCCAGCACCAGGGTGGACGGCGGCAATCAGCCCCAGCATTTT. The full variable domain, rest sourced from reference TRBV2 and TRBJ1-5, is EPEVTQTPSHQVTQMGQEVILRCVPISNHLYFYWYRQILGQKVEFLVSFYNNEISEKSEIFDDQFSVERPDGSNFTLKIRSTKLEDSAMYFCASTRVDGGNQPQHFGDGTRLSIL.

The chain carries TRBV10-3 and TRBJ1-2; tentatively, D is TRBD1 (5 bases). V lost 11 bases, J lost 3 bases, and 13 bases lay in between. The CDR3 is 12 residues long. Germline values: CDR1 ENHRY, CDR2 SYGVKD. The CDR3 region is CASSQGDYGYTF. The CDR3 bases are TGTGCCTCCTCGCAGGGCGACTATGGCTACACCTTC.

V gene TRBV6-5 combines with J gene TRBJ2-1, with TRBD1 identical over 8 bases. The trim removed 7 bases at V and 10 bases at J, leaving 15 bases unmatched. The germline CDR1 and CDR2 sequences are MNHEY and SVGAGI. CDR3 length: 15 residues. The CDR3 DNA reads TGTGCCAGCACCCAGGGGGCCGGTAGGGCCCAGGAGCAGTTCTTC. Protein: CASTQGAGRAQEQFF.

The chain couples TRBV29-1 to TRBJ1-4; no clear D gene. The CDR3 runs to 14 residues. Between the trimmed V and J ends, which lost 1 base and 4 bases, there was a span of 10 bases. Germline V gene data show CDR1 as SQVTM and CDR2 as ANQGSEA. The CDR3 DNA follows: TGCAGCGTTGAAGGGTCGGAGGATAATGAAAAACTGTTTTTT. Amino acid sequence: CSVEGSEDNEKLFF.

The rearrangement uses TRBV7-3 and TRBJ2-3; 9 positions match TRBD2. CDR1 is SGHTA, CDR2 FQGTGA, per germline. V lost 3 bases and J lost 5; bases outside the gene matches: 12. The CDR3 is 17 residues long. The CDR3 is CASSFNLVAGAGDTQYF. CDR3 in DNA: TGTGCCAGCAGCTTCAACCTCGTAGCGGGAGCCGGAGATACGCAGTATTTT.

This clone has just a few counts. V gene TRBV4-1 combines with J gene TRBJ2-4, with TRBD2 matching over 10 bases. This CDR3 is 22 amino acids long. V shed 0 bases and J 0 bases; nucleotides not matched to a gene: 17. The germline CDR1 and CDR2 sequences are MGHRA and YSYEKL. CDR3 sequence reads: CASSQEETIPGLADIAKNIQYF. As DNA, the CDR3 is TGCGCCAGCAGCCAAGAGGAGACAATACCTGGACTAGCGGACATAGCCAAAAACATTCAGTACTTC.

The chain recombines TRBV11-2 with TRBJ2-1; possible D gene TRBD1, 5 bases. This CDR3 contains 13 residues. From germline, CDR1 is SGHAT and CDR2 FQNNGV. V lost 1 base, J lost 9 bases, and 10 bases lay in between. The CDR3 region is CASSLGTFGEQFF. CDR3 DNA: TGTGCCAGCAGCTTAGGGACATTCGGTGAGCAGTTCTTC.

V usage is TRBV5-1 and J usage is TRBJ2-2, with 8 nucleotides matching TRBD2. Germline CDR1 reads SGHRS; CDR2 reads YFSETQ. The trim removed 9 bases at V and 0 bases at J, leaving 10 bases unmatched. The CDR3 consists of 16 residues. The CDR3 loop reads CATRTGTRANTGELFF. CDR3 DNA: TGCGCCACCCGAACCGGGACTAGAGCGAACACCGGGGAGCTGTTTTTT.

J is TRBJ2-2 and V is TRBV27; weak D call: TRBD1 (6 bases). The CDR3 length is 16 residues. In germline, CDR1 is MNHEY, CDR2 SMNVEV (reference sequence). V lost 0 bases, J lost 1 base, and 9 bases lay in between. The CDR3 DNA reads TGTGCCAGCAGTTTATCCGGACAGATGAACACCGGGGAGCTGTTTTTT. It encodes CASSLSGQMNTGELFF.

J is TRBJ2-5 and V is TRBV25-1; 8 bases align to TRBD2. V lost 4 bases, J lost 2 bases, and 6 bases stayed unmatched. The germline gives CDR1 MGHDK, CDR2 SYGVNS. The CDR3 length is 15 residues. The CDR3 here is CASSVSSGRQETQYF. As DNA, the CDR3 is TGTGCCAGCAGTGTCTCGAGCGGGAGACAAGAGACCCAGTACTTC.

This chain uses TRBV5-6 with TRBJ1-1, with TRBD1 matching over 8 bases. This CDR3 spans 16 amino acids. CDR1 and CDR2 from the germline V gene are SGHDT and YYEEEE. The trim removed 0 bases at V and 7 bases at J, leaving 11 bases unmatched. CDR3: CASSLVRGDRFDEAFF. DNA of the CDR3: TGTGCCAGCAGCTTGGTGAGGGGGGACAGGTTCGATGAAGCTTTCTTT.

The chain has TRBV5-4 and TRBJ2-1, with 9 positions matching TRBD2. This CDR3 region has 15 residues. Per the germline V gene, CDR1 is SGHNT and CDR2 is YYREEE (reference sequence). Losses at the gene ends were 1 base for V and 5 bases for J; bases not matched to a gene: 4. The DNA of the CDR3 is TGTGCCAGCAGCTTGATATTAGCGGGAGACAATGAGCAGTTCTTC. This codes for CASSLILAGDNEQFF.

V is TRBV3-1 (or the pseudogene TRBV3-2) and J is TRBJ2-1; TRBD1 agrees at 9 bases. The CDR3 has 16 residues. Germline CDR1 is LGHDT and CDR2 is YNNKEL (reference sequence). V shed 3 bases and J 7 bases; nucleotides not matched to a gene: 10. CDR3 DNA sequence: TGTGCCAGCAGCCAGGGACAGGGTCACAGCAAAAATGAGCAGTTCTTC. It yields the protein CASSQGQGHSKNEQFF.

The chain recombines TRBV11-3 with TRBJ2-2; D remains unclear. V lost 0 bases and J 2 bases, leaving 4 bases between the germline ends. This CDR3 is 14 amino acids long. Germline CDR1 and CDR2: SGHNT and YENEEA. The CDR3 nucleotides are TGTGCCAGCAGCTTAGATCCAAACACCGGGGAGCTGTTTTTT. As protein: CASSLDPNTGELFF.

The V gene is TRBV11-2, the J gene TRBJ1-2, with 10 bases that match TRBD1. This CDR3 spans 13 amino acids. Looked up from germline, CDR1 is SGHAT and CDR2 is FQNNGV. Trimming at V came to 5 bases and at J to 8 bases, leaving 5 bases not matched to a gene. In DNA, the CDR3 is TGTGCCAGCAGCGTCGGGACAGGGGTCGGCTACACCTTC. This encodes CASSVGTGVGYTF.

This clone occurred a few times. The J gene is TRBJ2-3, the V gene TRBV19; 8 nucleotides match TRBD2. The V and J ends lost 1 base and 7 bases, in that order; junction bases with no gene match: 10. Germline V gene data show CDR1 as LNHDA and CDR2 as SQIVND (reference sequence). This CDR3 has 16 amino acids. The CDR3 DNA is TGTGCCAGTAGTATAGCCCTCGCGGGGGGCGATTATACGCAGTATTTT. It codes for CASSIALAGGDYTQYF. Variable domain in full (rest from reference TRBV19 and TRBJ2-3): DGGITQSPKYLFRKEGQNVTLSCEQNLNHDAMYWYRQDPGQGLRLIYYSQIVNDFQKGDIAEGYSVSREKKESFPLTVTSAQKNPTAFYLCASSIALAGGDYTQYFGPGTRLTVL.